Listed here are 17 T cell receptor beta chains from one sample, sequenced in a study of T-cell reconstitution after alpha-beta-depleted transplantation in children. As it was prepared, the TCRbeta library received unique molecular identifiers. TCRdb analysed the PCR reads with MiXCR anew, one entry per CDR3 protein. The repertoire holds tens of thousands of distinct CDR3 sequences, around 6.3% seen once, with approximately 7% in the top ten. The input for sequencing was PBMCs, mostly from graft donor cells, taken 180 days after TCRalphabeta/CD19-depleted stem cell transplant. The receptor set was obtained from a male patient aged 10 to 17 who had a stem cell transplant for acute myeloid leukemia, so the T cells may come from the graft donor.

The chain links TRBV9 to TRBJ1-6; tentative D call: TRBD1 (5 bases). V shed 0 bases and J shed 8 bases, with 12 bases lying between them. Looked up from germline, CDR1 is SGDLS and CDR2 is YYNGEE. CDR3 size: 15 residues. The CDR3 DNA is TGTGCCAGCAGCGTAGTGGGCAGGGATGATTCACCCCTCCACTTT. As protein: CASSVVGRDDSPLHF.

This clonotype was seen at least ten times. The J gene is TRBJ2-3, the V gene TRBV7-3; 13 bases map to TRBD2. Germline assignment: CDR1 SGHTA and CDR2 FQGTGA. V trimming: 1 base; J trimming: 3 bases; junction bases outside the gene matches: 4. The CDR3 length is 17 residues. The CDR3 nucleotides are TGTGCCAGCAGCTTAAGTGGGACTAGCGGGACTACAGATACGCAGTATTTT. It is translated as CASSLSGTSGTTDTQYF.

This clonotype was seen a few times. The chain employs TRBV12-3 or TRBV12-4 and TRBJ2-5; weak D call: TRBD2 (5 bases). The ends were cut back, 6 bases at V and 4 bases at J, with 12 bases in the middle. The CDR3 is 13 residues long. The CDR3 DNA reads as TGTGCCAGCAGGGACTTTGGGAGAGAGACCCAGTACTTC. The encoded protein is CASRDFGRETQYF.

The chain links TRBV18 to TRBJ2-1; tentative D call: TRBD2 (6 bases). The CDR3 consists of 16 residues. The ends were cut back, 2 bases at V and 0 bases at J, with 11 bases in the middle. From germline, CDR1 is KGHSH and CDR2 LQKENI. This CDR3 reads CASSPNSGGSYNEQFF. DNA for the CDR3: TGTGCCAGCTCACCAAATAGCGGAGGCTCCTACAATGAGCAGTTCTTC.

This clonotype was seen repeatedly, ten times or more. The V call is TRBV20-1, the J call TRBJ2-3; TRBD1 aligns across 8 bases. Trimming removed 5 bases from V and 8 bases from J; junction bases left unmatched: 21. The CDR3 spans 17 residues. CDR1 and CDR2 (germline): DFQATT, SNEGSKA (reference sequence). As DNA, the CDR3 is TGCAGTGCTCTCCAAATTAGGGACAGGTATGGAGTTGCTACGCAGTATTTT. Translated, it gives CSALQIRDRYGVATQYF.

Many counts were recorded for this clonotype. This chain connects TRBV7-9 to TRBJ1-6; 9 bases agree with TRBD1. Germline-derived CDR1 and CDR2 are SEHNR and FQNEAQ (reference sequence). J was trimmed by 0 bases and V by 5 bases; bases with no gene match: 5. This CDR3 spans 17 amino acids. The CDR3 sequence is CASSRTGASSYNSPLHF. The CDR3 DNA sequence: TGTGCCAGCAGCCGGACAGGGGCGAGCTCCTATAATTCACCCCTCCACTTT.

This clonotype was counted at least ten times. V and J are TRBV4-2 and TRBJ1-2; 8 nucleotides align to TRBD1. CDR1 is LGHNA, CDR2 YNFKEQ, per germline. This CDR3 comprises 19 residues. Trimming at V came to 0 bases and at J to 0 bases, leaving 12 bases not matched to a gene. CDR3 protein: CASSQDGTGRRSSNYGYTF. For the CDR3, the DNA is TGTGCCAGCAGCCAAGATGGGACAGGCCGCCGAAGTTCTAACTATGGCTACACCTTC.

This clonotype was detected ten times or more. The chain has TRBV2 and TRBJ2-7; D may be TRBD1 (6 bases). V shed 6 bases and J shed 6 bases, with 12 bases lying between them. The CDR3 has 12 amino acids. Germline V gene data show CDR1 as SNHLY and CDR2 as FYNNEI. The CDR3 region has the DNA TGTGCCAGCAGACCGGACAGCCCCGAGCAGTACTTC. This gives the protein CASRPDSPEQYF.

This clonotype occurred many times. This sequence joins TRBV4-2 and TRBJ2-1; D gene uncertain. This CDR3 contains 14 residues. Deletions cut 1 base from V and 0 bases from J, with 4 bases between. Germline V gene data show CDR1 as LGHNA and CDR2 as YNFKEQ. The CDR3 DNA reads TGTGCCAGCAGCCAAGGAAACTCCTACAATGAGCAGTTCTTC. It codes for CASSQGNSYNEQFF.

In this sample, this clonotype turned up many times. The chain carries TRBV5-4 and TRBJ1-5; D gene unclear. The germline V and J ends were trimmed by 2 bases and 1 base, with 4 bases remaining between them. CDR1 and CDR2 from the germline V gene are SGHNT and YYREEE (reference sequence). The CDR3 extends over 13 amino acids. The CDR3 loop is CASSFDSNQPQHF. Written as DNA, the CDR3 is TGTGCCAGCAGCTTCGACAGCAATCAGCCCCAGCATTTT.

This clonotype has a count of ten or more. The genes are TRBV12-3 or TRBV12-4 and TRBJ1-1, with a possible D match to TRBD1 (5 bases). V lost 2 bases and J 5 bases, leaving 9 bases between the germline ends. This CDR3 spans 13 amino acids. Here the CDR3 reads CASSLQGGTEAFF. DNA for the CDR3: TGTGCCAGCAGTTTACAGGGAGGGACTGAAGCTTTCTTT.

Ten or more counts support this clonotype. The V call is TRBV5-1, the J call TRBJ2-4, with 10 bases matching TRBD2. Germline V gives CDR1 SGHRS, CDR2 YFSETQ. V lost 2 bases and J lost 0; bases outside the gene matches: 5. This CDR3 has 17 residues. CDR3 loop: CASSLAGGILAKNIQYF. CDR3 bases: TGCGCCAGCAGCTTAGCGGGGGGGATACTAGCCAAAAACATTCAGTACTTC.

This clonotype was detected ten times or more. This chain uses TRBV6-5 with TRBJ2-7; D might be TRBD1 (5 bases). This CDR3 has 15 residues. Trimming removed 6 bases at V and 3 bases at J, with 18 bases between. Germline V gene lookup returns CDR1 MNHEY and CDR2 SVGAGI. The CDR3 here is CASRYGSEQDYEQYF. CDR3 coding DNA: TGTGCCAGCAGATACGGTTCGGAACAGGACTACGAGCAGTACTTC.

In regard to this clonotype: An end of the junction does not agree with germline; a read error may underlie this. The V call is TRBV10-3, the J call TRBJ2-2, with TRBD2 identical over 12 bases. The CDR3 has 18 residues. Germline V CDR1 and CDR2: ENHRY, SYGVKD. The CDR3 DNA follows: TGTACCATCAGTTTGGCCGTGACTAGCGGGAGACGGCCCGGGGAGCTGTTTTTT. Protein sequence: CTISLAVTSGRRPGELFF.

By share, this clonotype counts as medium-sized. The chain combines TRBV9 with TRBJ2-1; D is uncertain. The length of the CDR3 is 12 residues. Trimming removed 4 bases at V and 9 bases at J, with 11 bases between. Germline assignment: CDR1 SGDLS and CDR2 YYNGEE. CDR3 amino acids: CASSIGQSEQFF. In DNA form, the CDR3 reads TGTGCCAGCAGCATCGGGCAGAGTGAGCAGTTCTTC.

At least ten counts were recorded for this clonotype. CDR3 amino acids: CASSLRQGNTEAFF. For the CDR3, the DNA is TGTGCCAGCAGCCTCCGACAGGGGAACACTGAAGCTTTCTTT. V and J are TRBV9 and TRBJ1-1; TRBD1 matches 7 bases. Germline CDR1 reads SGDLS; CDR2 reads YYNGEE. The CDR3 is 14 amino acids. The V and J ends lost 4 bases and 1 base, in that order; junction bases with no gene match: 4.

CDR3 amino acids: CAMGPGTGGPRNEQFF. The CDR3 nucleotides are TGTGCCATGGGCCCCGGTACAGGGGGCCCACGCAATGAGCAGTTCTTC. The chain recombines TRBV4-2 with TRBJ2-1; TRBD1 aligns across 9 bases. The CDR3 covers 16 residues. The ends lost 10 bases at V and 6 bases at J; junction bases unmatched: 16. The germline CDR1 and CDR2 sequences are LGHNA and YNFKEQ.